A selection of T cell receptor beta chains follows, all from one sample in a study of regulatory T cells in long-lasting Graves disease. TCRdb itself ran the multiplex PCR reads through MiXCR, one entry per CDR3 protein. Of under 300,000 distinct CDR3 sequences in the sample, around 21% were seen once. The material sequenced was peripheral blood mononuclear cells (PBMCs), taken at new diagnosis, from a patient treated with antithyroid drugs. The receptors originated from a female donor with Graves disease. Both conserved end residues are part of each CDR3. Not all rows give a size; the values are once, few, many and, for expanded clones, a class.

abundance: many
v_gene: TRBV20-1
j_gene: TRBJ2-7
CDR3aa: CSASTGWEQYF

abundance: NA
v_gene: TRBV18
j_gene: TRBJ2-7
CDR3aa: CASSPKDRAHEQYF

abundance: NA
v_gene: TRBV20-1
j_gene: TRBJ1-1
CDR3aa: CSAPPGQGNTEAFF

abundance: many
v_gene: TRBV6-2/TRBV6-3
j_gene: TRBJ2-1
CDR3aa: CASKRDRANEQFF

abundance: many
v_gene: TRBV20-1
j_gene: TRBJ2-1
CDR3aa: CSARGTGIGDEQFF

abundance: many
v_gene: TRBV2
j_gene: TRBJ2-7
CDR3aa: CASISLQGTLRYEQYF

abundance: many
v_gene: TRBV6-5
j_gene: TRBJ1-5
CDR3aa: CASSYVDTNQPQHF

abundance: NA
v_gene: TRBV7-2
j_gene: TRBJ1-3
CDR3aa: CASGGTPGNTIYF

abundance: many
v_gene: TRBV28
j_gene: TRBJ1-5
CDR3aa: CASSKTGTGGNQPQHF

abundance: many
v_gene: TRBV5-1
j_gene: TRBJ2-5
CDR3aa: CASSWGQGAPGWETQYF

abundance: many
v_gene: TRBV20-1
j_gene: TRBJ2-2
CDR3aa: CSALGDTGELFF

abundance: many
v_gene: TRBV24-1
j_gene: TRBJ1-2
CDR3aa: CATSDLAGFNGYTF

abundance: few
v_gene: TRBV20-1
j_gene: TRBJ1-2
CDR3aa: CSARDRGSGYTF

abundance: NA
v_gene: TRBV10-3
j_gene: TRBJ2-2
CDR3aa: CAIRAQDFSNTGELFF

abundance: many
v_gene: TRBV6-1
j_gene: TRBJ2-6
CDR3aa: CASIQVGVAGANVLTF

abundance: many
v_gene: TRBV7-2
j_gene: TRBJ2-3
CDR3aa: CASSLVAGGGDTQYF

abundance: many
v_gene: TRBV20-1
j_gene: TRBJ1-1
CDR3aa: CSAGIQGSGTEAFF

abundance: few
v_gene: TRBV4-2
j_gene: TRBJ2-5
CDR3aa: CASSSSGTGEETQYF

abundance: many
v_gene: TRBV2
j_gene: TRBJ1-1
CDR3aa: CASSEDRGNTEAFF

abundance: many
v_gene: TRBV2
j_gene: TRBJ2-5
CDR3aa: CASKETEYQETQYF

abundance: many
v_gene: TRBV20-1
j_gene: TRBJ2-7
CDR3aa: CSARDSPLHEQYF

abundance: many
v_gene: TRBV7-2
j_gene: TRBJ1-5
CDR3aa: CASSLKGGNQPQHF

abundance: many
v_gene: TRBV29-1
j_gene: TRBJ2-1
CDR3aa: CSVVYGHSSYNEQFF